These T cell receptor beta chains were read from a single sample in a study of blood T cell repertoires in COVID-19. The method was immunoSEQ multiplex PCR; TCRdb's version includes in-frame clones alone and lacks a portion of them. The table lists some 260,000 clones, approximately 79% of them singletons. The specimen was peripheral blood. The receptors here all came from a woman in her thirties or forties with active or convalescent COVID-19. CDR3s include the opening cysteine and the closing phenylalanine or tryptophan. The order of the fields is D gene, V gene, J gene, clone size, CDR3 DNA, CDR3 protein. D genes are given only for firm matches. Expanded clones are given a class, and other clones once, few, many or no size at all.

NA	TRBV10-3	TRBJ1-2	NA	TGTGCCATCAGTGAGTCTATTTGGGCCGGGGACTATGGCTACACCTTC	CAISESIWAGDYGYTF
NA	TRBV19	TRBJ1-1	few	TGTGCCAGTAGCTTACCAGGGGCGAACACTGAAGCTTTCTTT	CASSLPGANTEAFF
TRBD1	TRBV28	TRBJ2-3	NA	TGTGCCAGCAGTCCCCCCGGGACAGGGAAAGATACGCAGTATTTT	CASSPPGTGKDTQYF
TRBD1	TRBV9	TRBJ2-3	once	TGTGCCAGCAGCTGGGACAGGGGAGGTACGCAGTATTTT	CASSWDRGGTQYF
TRBD1	TRBV19	TRBJ1-2	NA	TGTGCCAGTACCTCCGGGGACAGGGGGGCCTATGGCTACACCTTC	CASTSGDRGAYGYTF
TRBD2	TRBV6-5	TRBJ2-3	few	TGTGCCAGCACTGGATGGACTAGCAGTCCAGATACGCAGTATTTT	CASTGWTSSPDTQYF
TRBD1	TRBV6-5	TRBJ1-1	NA	TGTGCCAGCAGAAAGGGGACAGGTATGAACACTGAAGCTTTCTTT	CASRKGTGMNTEAFF
NA	TRBV19	TRBJ1-4	NA	TGTGCCAGTAAGGGGCTGGAAACTAATGAAAAACTGTTTTTT	CASKGLETNEKLFF
NA	TRBV2	TRBJ1-5	NA	TGTGCCAGCAGCCAGGGAAATCAGCCCCAGCATTTT	CASSQGNQPQHF
TRBD2	TRBV25-1	TRBJ2-5	NA	TGTGCCAGCAGTGAATCACTAGCGGGGGGCGCAACCCAGTACTTC	CASSESLAGGATQYF
NA	TRBV7-6	TRBJ1-2	NA	TGTGCCAGCAGCTTGGGAGGAATTCTTCTCGAGCATCATGGCTACACCTTC	CASSLGGILLEHHGYTF
TRBD2	TRBV28	TRBJ2-1	NA	TGTGCCAGCAGTTTGGCGGGAGGGCTCCTCAATGAGCAGTTCTTC	CASSLAGGLLNEQFF
TRBD2	TRBV7-3	TRBJ2-1	NA	TGTGCCAGCAGGCCGGGACTAGCTGAAACGGAGCAGTTCTTC	CASRPGLAETEQFF
NA	TRBV5-1	TRBJ1-2	NA	TGCGCCAGCAGCTTGGAACAGGGAATCTATGGCTACACCTTC	CASSLEQGIYGYTF
TRBD1	TRBV12-3/TRBV12-4	TRBJ1-2	NA	TGTGCCAGCACCTTAGGACAGGGGGCTGGCTACACCTTC	CASTLGQGAGYTF
TRBD1	TRBV4-2	TRBJ2-5	NA	TGTGCCAGCAGTTCGCCGGGACAGGGTAGGGAGACCCAGTACTTC	CASSSPGQGRETQYF
NA	TRBV4-1	TRBJ2-7	NA	TGCGCCAGCAGCCAAGGGCATTCCTCCTCCTACGAGCAGTACTTC	CASSQGHSSSYEQYF
NA	TRBV5-5	TRBJ2-7	NA	TGTGCCAGCAGCACAACCCCGGGACATGCCTACGAGCAGTACTTC	CASSTTPGHAYEQYF
NA	TRBV28	TRBJ2-7	NA	TGTGCCAGCAGTTTCACAGGGCATCTACGCGAGCAGTACTTC	CASSFTGHLREQYF
TRBD1	TRBV29-1	TRBJ1-1	NA	TGCAGCGTCCTTCGGGACAGACTCATGAACACTGAAGCTTTCTTT	CSVLRDRLMNTEAFF
NA	TRBV6-2/TRBV6-3	TRBJ1-2	NA	TGTGCCAGCAGTTACCGCGCGCAGGGTAACTATGGCTACACCTTC	CASSYRAQGNYGYTF
TRBD2	TRBV7-9	TRBJ2-1	NA	TGTGCCAGCAGCTCGACTAGCGGGGGGATCTACAATGAGCAGTTCTTC	CASSSTSGGIYNEQFF
TRBD1	TRBV18	TRBJ1-5	few	TGTGCCAGCTCGCTCGGGACAGGGGGGAATCAGCCCCAGCATTTT	CASSLGTGGNQPQHF
NA	TRBV30	TRBJ1-5	NA	TGTGCCTGGAGACAGGGTAAGGACAATCAGCCCCAGCATTTT	CAWRQGKDNQPQHF
NA	TRBV19	TRBJ2-6	NA	TGTGCCAGTAGTCCGGCGGGGAGTTACTCTGGGGCCAACGTCCTGACTTTC	CASSPAGSYSGANVLTF
TRBD1	TRBV29-1	TRBJ2-5	NA	TGCAGCGTCGTATTGACAGGGGAAGAGACCCAGTACTTC	CSVVLTGEETQYF
NA	TRBV9	TRBJ1-6	once	TGTGCCAGCAGCGCGGCAGGGGATCCTAATTCACCCCTCCACTTT	CASSAAGDPNSPLHF
NA	TRBV7-9	TRBJ1-4	NA	TGTGCCAGCAGTCCACGGGCGGGGGATGAAAAACTGTTTTTT	CASSPRAGDEKLFF